This T cell receptor beta chain was sequenced for a study of cytomegalovirus exposure and HLA in healthy donors. General study findings and limits: Among the most significant clusters, several appeared linked to common viral pathogens in a later analysis. V- and J-gene trimming in TCR beta was tied to a missense DCLRE1C variant by an analysis performed later.

CDR1 is SQVTM and CDR2 is ANQGSEA in the germline V gene. V dropped 4 bases and J dropped 4 bases, with 10 bases sitting between them. CDR3 length: 12 residues. PCR used 60 Vbeta primers and 13 Jbeta primers. The repertoire was sequenced with immunoSEQ multiplex PCR; TCRdb's copy has only in-frame clones and lacks some. The repertoire includes more than 85,000 clones, 75% to 85% of them detected once, and 3% to 4% sits in the top ten. This clone was detected a few times. No antigen is known for it. This chain links TRBV29-1 with TRBJ1-2; weak D call: TRBD1 (6 bases). The sequence was collected from a male donor in good health and CMV-seropositive. The sequenced sample consisted of PBMCs. CDR3 sequence: CSVGQASYGYTF. The CDR3, as DNA: TGCAGCGTTGGACAGGCGAGCTATGGCTACACCTTC.